This is a list of T cell receptor beta chains from one sample in a study of T-cell memory formation after mild COVID-19. MiXCR was run by TCRdb on the 5' RACE reads, yielding one entry per CDR3 protein. Of about 400,000 distinct CDR3 sequences listed, 20% to 30% were seen once; the top ten hold about 12%. The sample was PBMCs or a T cell subset sorted from them (not recorded which). The receptors were sampled from an adult woman who had mild COVID-19 (a few samples of this study predate the infection). Cell type and time point are not known. The CDR3 runs from the conserved cysteine through the conserved F or W. The order of the fields is clone size, V gene, J gene, D gene, CDR3 protein, CDR3 DNA. D genes are given only for firm matches. Where a row states a size, it is once, few, many or the class of an expanded clone; other rows omit it.

few	TRBV5-6	TRBJ1-2	-	CASSLGWTANYGYTF	TGTGCCAGCAGCTTGGGGTGGACAGCTAACTATGGCTACACCTTC
-	TRBV29-1	TRBJ2-5	-	CSVAVGGETQYF	TGCAGCGTTGCGGTAGGGGGAGAGACCCAGTACTTC
few	TRBV18	TRBJ2-1	TRBD1	CASGKTGGNEQFF	TGTGCCAGCGGGAAGACAGGGGGCAATGAGCAGTTCTTC
-	TRBV4-1	TRBJ2-1	-	CASSRGADEQFF	TGCGCCAGCAGTAGGGGTGCGGATGAGCAGTTCTTC
few	TRBV5-1	TRBJ1-1	TRBD1	CASSLTGGGDEAFF	TGCGCCAGCAGCTTGACAGGGGGCGGGGATGAAGCTTTCTTT
-	TRBV18	TRBJ2-7	TRBD1	CASSPRQGYEQYF	TGTGCCAGCTCACCACGACAGGGCTACGAGCAGTACTTC
many	TRBV5-1	TRBJ2-3	-	CASSPRDFNTDTQYF	TGCGCCAGCAGCCCCCGGGACTTCAACACAGATACGCAGTATTTT
-	TRBV3-1	TRBJ2-7	TRBD2	CASSQEGSGGPYEQYF	TGTGCCAGCAGCCAAGAGGGATCGGGAGGGCCCTACGAGCAGTACTTC
few	TRBV18	TRBJ1-5	-	CASSPRGPGANQPQHF	TGTGCCAGCTCACCCCGTGGACCGGGGGCTAATCAGCCCCAGCATTTT
-	TRBV30	TRBJ1-5	-	CAWGRWGPGDQPQHF	TGTGCCTGGGGCAGGTGGGGTCCTGGTGATCAGCCCCAGCATTTT